One sample yielded the 31 T cell receptor beta chains listed below, sequenced in a study of breast tumors, draining lymph nodes, adjacent tissues. Breast cancer patients provided tissue from their axillary draining lymph nodes. A single record per CDR3 protein comes from TCRdb applying MiXCR to the multiplex PCR reads. The table includes roughly 80,000 distinct CDR3 sequences, roughly 20% detected once. Sequencing used axillary lymph node tissue. The receptors derive from a female donor with breast cancer. Some clones in this sample may be carry-over from other donors' samples.

This clonotype was counted at least ten times. The V call is TRBV11-2, the J call TRBJ1-3; no clear D. V dropped 3 bases and J dropped 2 bases, with 8 bases sitting between them. The V gene's germline CDR1 is SGHAT and CDR2 FQNNGV. The CDR3 runs 14 residues. The CDR3 sequence is CASSFGRTGNTIYF. Written as DNA, the CDR3 is TGTGCCAGCAGCTTTGGGAGAACTGGAAACACCATATATTTT. The full variable domain, in which reference TRBV11-2 and TRBJ1-3 provide the parts outside the CDR3, is EAGVAQSPRYKIIEKRQSVAFWCNPISGHATLYWYQQILGQGPKLLIQFQNNGVVDDSQLPKDRFSAERLKGVDSTLKIQPAKLEDSAVYLCASSFGRTGNTIYFGEGSWLTVV.

This clonotype has a single count. This sequence joins TRBV7-6 and TRBJ2-3; no clear D. The V gene lost 5 bases and the J gene lost 1 base, with 7 bases spanning the gap. Germline CDR1 SGHVS, CDR2 FNYEAQ. The CDR3 runs 13 residues. CDR3 residues: CASSLSRTDTQYF. As DNA, the CDR3 is TGTGCCAGCAGCCTTTCCCGCACAGATACGCAGTATTTT.

About this clonotype: This may arise from a read error, as a much more abundant clone is one base away. The V and J genes are TRBV4-3 and TRBJ2-3; a weak D match, TRBD2 (5 bases). The CDR3 sequence is 14 residues long. V was trimmed by 4 bases and J by 6 bases, leaving 14 bases between them. Germline assignment: CDR1 LGHNA and CDR2 YSLEER. This CDR3 reads CASSLVGLGDTQYF. CDR3 nucleotides: TGCGCCAGCAGCCTGGTCGGACTTGGCGATACGCAGTATTTT.

Many counts were recorded for this clonotype. This chain uses TRBV20-1 with TRBJ2-3; 7 bases line up with TRBD2. Per germline, CDR1 DFQATT and CDR2 SNEGSKA (reference sequence). The CDR3 spans 16 residues. The ends lost 3 bases at V and 4 bases at J; junction bases unmatched: 13. CDR3 coding DNA: TGCAGTGCTAGGACACCCCGACTAGCCGGGGCAGATACGCAGTATTTT. Translated, it gives CSARTPRLAGADTQYF.

In its sample, this clonotype was seen many times. This chain connects TRBV12-3 or TRBV12-4 to TRBJ2-7; a possible D gene is TRBD1 (5 bases). There are 13 residues in the CDR3. The V and J ends lost 6 bases and 6 bases respectively, with 15 bases between them. The CDR3 coding sequence is TGTGCCAGCAGAAAGGGGTCTCGAGGCGAGCAGTACTTC. Translated: CASRKGSRGEQYF.

Notes on this clonotype: A much larger clone is a single base away; this may be a read error. The chain combines TRBV12-3 or TRBV12-4 with TRBJ2-3; 10 nucleotides match TRBD2. This CDR3 comprises 14 residues. The CDR3 coding sequence is TGTGTCAGCAGCCTCCGGACTAGCGGAGATACGCAGTATTTT. This codes for CVSSLRTSGDTQYF.

This clonotype has a count of ten or more. The V call is TRBV13, the J call TRBJ2-3, with a possible D match to TRBD1 (5 bases). Germline V gives CDR1 PRHDT, CDR2 FYEKMQ (reference sequence). This CDR3 region has 15 residues. Trimming removed 5 bases from V and 3 bases from J, with 15 bases in between. CDR3 DNA: TGTGCCAGCAGCCGTGACAGAGGTCAGACAGATACGCAGTATTTT. Protein sequence: CASSRDRGQTDTQYF.

This clonotype appeared many times. The chain has TRBV20-1 and TRBJ2-1; D is uncertain. The CDR3 is 12 amino acids. Germline V gene data show CDR1 as DFQATT and CDR2 as SNEGSKA (reference sequence). V was pared by 8 bases and J by 9 bases, with 17 bases between. CDR3 protein: CSSNRLGFEQFF. The CDR3 DNA follows: TGCAGTTCTAACCGCCTGGGATTTGAGCAGTTCTTC.

On this clonotype itself: This may arise from a read error, as a much more abundant clone is one base away. This chain connects TRBV6-2 or TRBV6-3 to TRBJ2-2, with D possibly TRBD2 on 5 matching bases. This CDR3 comprises 12 residues. CDR1 and CDR2 from the germline V gene are MNHEY and SVGEGT. CDR3 in amino acids: CASSLNPGEPFF. The DNA of the CDR3 is TGTGCCAGCAGTTTAAACCCCGGGGAGCCGTTTTTT.

In its sample, this clonotype was seen many times. The rearrangement links TRBV19 to TRBJ2-1; no firm D call. The CDR3 contains 13 residues. V lost 0 bases, J lost 7 bases, and 7 bases lay in between. The germline CDR1 and CDR2 sequences are LNHDA and SQIVND (reference sequence). The CDR3: CASSIDRRNEQFF. The CDR3 coding sequence is TGTGCCAGTAGTATAGATCGAAGGAATGAGCAGTTCTTC.

For this clonotype: The junction departs from the called germline gene at one end, perhaps through a read error. This chain joins TRBV20-1 and TRBJ2-5, with a possible D match to TRBD1 (6 bases). Per the germline V gene, CDR1 is DFQATT and CDR2 is SNEGSKA (reference sequence). The CDR3 is made up of 13 amino acids. Here the CDR3 reads CSTKDSNQVTQCF. CDR3 DNA: TGCAGTACTAAGGACAGTAACCAAGTGACCCAGTGCTTC.

Regarding this clonotype: This may be a read error: a much more frequent sequence differs by one nucleotide. The chain is built from TRBV10-3 and TRBJ1-3, with D unclear. The germline V gene encodes CDR1 ENHRY and CDR2 SYGVKD. The CDR3 spans 14 residues. Here the CDR3 reads CAISEEWSGNTTYF. In nucleotides, the CDR3 is TGTGCCATCAGTGAAGAGTGGTCTGGAAACACCACATATTTT.

This clonotype appeared many times. This chain joins TRBV12-5 and TRBJ2-6; D remains ambiguous. CDR1 and CDR2 from the germline V gene are LGHNT and FRNRAP. The V and J ends lost 7 bases and 0 bases respectively, with 13 bases between them. CDR3 length: 16 amino acids. In DNA form, the CDR3 reads TGTGCTAGTGCCACCGAGTGGGGCTCTGGGGCCAACGTCCTGACTTTC. This encodes CASATEWGSGANVLTF.

This clonotype was seen ten or more times. The chain combines TRBV20-1 with TRBJ2-2; 7 bases match TRBD2. The V gene's germline CDR1 is DFQATT and CDR2 SNEGSKA (reference sequence). The CDR3 extends over 14 amino acids. J was trimmed by 1 base and V by 6 bases; bases with no gene match: 5. The chain's CDR3 is CSAHSGRNTGELFF. The CDR3 nucleotides are TGCAGTGCCCATAGCGGGCGGAACACCGGGGAGCTGTTTTTT.

This clonotype was seen many times. The CDR3 is CASSDSGTSSYNEQFF. CDR3 bases: TGTGCCAGTAGTGATAGCGGGACGAGCTCCTACAATGAGCAGTTCTTC. The V gene is TRBV19, the J gene TRBJ2-1; 8 positions match TRBD2. V dropped 5 bases and J dropped 0; count of bases not matched to a gene: 6. This CDR3 comprises 16 residues. CDR1 and CDR2 (germline): LNHDA, SQIVND (reference sequence).

This clonotype has ten or more counts. V usage is TRBV11-2 and J usage is TRBJ2-3; D gene unclear. The CDR3 spans 13 residues. CDR1 is SGHAT, CDR2 FQNNGV, per germline. With 7 bases removed from V and 2 bases from J, the gap between germline ends came to 10 bases. CDR3 amino acids: CASTPGTTDTQYF. The DNA of the CDR3 is TGTGCCAGCACCCCCGGTACCACAGATACGCAGTATTTT.

Turning to this clonotype: Being one base from a much bigger clone, this may be a read error. The chain couples TRBV7-3 to TRBJ2-5; 7 positions agree with TRBD1. V shed 1 base and J 4 bases; nucleotides not matched to a gene: 3. The germline CDR1 and CDR2 sequences are SGHTA and FQGTGA. The CDR3 consists of 14 residues. The CDR3 reads CASSLIGGRETQYF. Here the CDR3 DNA reads TGTGCCAGCAGCTTAATAGGGGGCCGAGAGACCCAGTACTTC.

This clonotype has a count of ten or more. The rearrangement joins TRBV12-3 or TRBV12-4 to TRBJ2-2; no definite D call. The CDR3 runs 14 residues. Deletions cut 6 bases from V and 3 bases from J, with 11 bases between. The chain's CDR3 is CASSPPSYTGELFF. CDR3 DNA: TGTGCCAGCAGCCCCCCCAGTTACACCGGGGAGCTGTTTTTT.

The chain is built from TRBV7-9 and TRBJ1-1; unclear D gene. Germline V CDR1 and CDR2: SEHNR, FQNEAQ (reference sequence). The CDR3 covers 15 residues. Trimming pared 1 base from V and 1 base from J, leaving 10 bases between. The CDR3 DNA reads as TGTGCCAGCAGCTTAGGCGCCGTCCGGAACACTGAAGCTTTCTTT. It yields the protein CASSLGAVRNTEAFF.

This clonotype was counted at least ten times. The genes are TRBV7-2 and TRBJ1-2; no definite D call. Trimming removed 5 bases from V and 7 bases from J, with 17 bases in between. CDR3 length equals 14 residues. CDR1 SGHTA and CDR2 FQGNSA come from the germline V gene. Written as DNA, the CDR3 is TGTGCCAGCAGCCAAACCCGGTCTGTCGGTGGCTACACCTTC. Encoded protein: CASSQTRSVGGYTF.

This clonotype was counted ten times or more. V gene TRBV20-1 combines with J gene TRBJ2-7; 7 nucleotides match TRBD2. Germline CDR1 is DFQATT and CDR2 is SNEGSKA (reference sequence). J gave up 2 bases and V 4 bases, and 8 bases lay outside the gene matches. CDR3 length: 14 residues. The CDR3 region has the DNA TGCAGTGCTACCCCCTCTAGCGGTGCCTACGAGCAGTACTTC. Its translation: CSATPSSGAYEQYF.

The chain has TRBV7-2 and TRBJ2-5; 7 bases are a match to TRBD2. The CDR3 is 15 residues long. CDR1 is SGHTA, CDR2 FQGNSA, per germline. With 0 bases clipped from V and 4 bases from J, the junction kept 5 bases outside the gene matches. The CDR3 coding sequence is TGTGCCAGCAGCTTAGCGGCTAGCGGTCGAGAGACCCAGTACTTC. Amino acids: CASSLAASGRETQYF.

This clonotype occurred many times. The gene calls are TRBV20-1 and TRBJ1-5; tentatively, D is TRBD1 (5 bases). Germline loops: CDR1 DFQATT, CDR2 SNEGSKA (reference sequence). This CDR3 has 16 residues. The V and J ends lost 0 bases and 3 bases respectively, with 15 bases between them. DNA of the CDR3: TGCAGTGCTAGAGATATGACAGATTCAATCAATCAGCCCCAGCATTTT. Encoded protein: CSARDMTDSINQPQHF.

This clonotype was seen ten or more times. This chain joins TRBV5-1 and TRBJ2-1; 14 bases align to TRBD2. Germline trimming cut 4 bases from V and 2 bases from J; bases unmatched to any gene: 11. The CDR3 runs to 19 residues. Germline V gene lookup returns CDR1 SGHRS and CDR2 YFSETQ. The CDR3 reads CASSHPGTSGSTPYNEQFF. The CDR3 nucleotides are TGCGCCAGCAGCCACCCCGGGACTAGCGGGAGTACCCCCTACAATGAGCAGTTCTTC.

Ten or more counts support this clonotype. J is TRBJ2-5 and V is TRBV28; 8 nucleotides agree with TRBD1. V lost 4 bases and J lost 1; bases outside the gene matches: 2. The CDR3 is 14 residues long. Per germline, CDR1 MDHEN and CDR2 SYDVKM. CDR3 residues: CASSSGGFQETQYF. The CDR3 coding sequence is TGTGCCAGCAGTTCAGGGGGCTTCCAAGAGACCCAGTACTTC.

The rearrangement uses TRBV7-2 and TRBJ2-5, with 7 bases aligning to TRBD1. The J segment lost 0 bases and the V segment lost 0 bases, leaving 4 bases of the junction unmatched. Germline CDR1 SGHTA, CDR2 FQGNSA. There are 16 residues in the CDR3. The CDR3 region is CASSLAGQSYQETQYF. CDR3 nucleotide sequence: TGTGCCAGCAGCTTAGCGGGACAGTCGTACCAAGAGACCCAGTACTTC.

The sample holds many counts of this clonotype. V and J are TRBV20-1 and TRBJ2-7; perhaps TRBD1 as D (6 bases). Germline-derived CDR1 and CDR2 are DFQATT and SNEGSKA (reference sequence). V lost 6 bases and J 4 bases, leaving 13 bases between the germline ends. The CDR3 is 12 residues long. CDR3 in amino acids: CSALGQSYEQYF. Here the CDR3 DNA reads TGCAGTGCCCTCGGACAGTCTTACGAGCAGTACTTC.

This clonotype was counted at least ten times. This sequence joins TRBV5-1 and TRBJ2-3; 7 nucleotides match TRBD2. Germline V CDR1 and CDR2: SGHRS, YFSETQ. This CDR3 is built from 15 residues. Trimming took 4 bases from V and 4 from J; bases not matched to a gene: 9. The DNA of the CDR3 is TGCGCCAGCAGCCTGGGACTAATAGATGCAGATACGCAGTATTTT. Translation: CASSLGLIDADTQYF.

This clonotype occurred many times. The V call is TRBV6-6, the J call TRBJ2-3; D is unclear. V dropped 0 bases and J dropped 2 bases, with 6 bases sitting between them. Germline CDR1 MNHNY, CDR2 SVGAGI (reference sequence). CDR3 length: 14 amino acids. In DNA, the CDR3 is TGTGCCAGCAGTTACTCATCCCACACAGATACGCAGTATTTT. Translation: CASSYSSHTDTQYF.

This clonotype was seen many times. The chain carries TRBV4-1 and TRBJ1-3; D is unclear. V gave up 1 base and J gave up 0 bases, with 10 bases separating them. Per germline, CDR1 MGHRA and CDR2 YSYEKL. This CDR3 contains 16 residues. The CDR3 nucleotides are TGCGCCAGCAGCCAAGGTACGGGCCCCTCTGGAAACACCATATATTTT. This gives the protein CASSQGTGPSGNTIYF.

This clonotype was seen a few times. The chain uses TRBV28 and TRBJ2-7; 8 bases line up with TRBD1. CDR1 and CDR2 (germline): MDHEN, SYDVKM. The CDR3 covers 15 residues. The junction had 7 bases not matched to a gene; V was cut back by 4 bases and J by 2 bases. The CDR3: CASSSPGQATYEQYF. CDR3 nucleotide sequence: TGTGCCAGCAGTTCGCCGGGACAGGCAACCTACGAGCAGTACTTC.